The clone carrying this T cell receptor beta chain was counted a few times. What it recognizes is unknown. V was cut by 3 bases and J by 2 bases, with 18 bases left in between. CDR1 is SGHDT, CDR2 YYEEEE, per germline. The CDR3 extends over 16 amino acids. RNA transcripts yielded amplified TCR beta CDR3 regions. The TCR CDR3 was amplified in a first-round RT-PCR using the HTBI primer set. TCRdb passed the multiplex PCR reads through MiXCR, listing each CDR3 protein once. This repertoire shows around 600,000 distinct CDR3 sequences, around 14% found once; its top ten account for about 7%. These data originate in a study of T cells in Graves' hyperthyroidism and ophthalmopathy. The overall study: Peripheral blood specimens were obtained at initial diagnosis, prior to any treatment.

Study-level findings and limits: Researchers found most expanded thyroid clonotypes above 0.001 in blood as well.

The study enrolled patients aged 18 to 65 with newly diagnosed hyperthyroidism of under 2 months' duration. This sequence was found in a woman under 40 with Graves' hyperthyroidism. The J gene is TRBJ2-7, the V gene TRBV5-6; D possibly uses TRBD1 or TRBD2 (5 bases each). Input material: blood. The CDR3 nucleotides read TGTGCCAGCAGCTATACCTTGGGACCGCAAACCTACGAGCAGTACTTC. Translating it yields CASSYTLGPQTYEQYF.